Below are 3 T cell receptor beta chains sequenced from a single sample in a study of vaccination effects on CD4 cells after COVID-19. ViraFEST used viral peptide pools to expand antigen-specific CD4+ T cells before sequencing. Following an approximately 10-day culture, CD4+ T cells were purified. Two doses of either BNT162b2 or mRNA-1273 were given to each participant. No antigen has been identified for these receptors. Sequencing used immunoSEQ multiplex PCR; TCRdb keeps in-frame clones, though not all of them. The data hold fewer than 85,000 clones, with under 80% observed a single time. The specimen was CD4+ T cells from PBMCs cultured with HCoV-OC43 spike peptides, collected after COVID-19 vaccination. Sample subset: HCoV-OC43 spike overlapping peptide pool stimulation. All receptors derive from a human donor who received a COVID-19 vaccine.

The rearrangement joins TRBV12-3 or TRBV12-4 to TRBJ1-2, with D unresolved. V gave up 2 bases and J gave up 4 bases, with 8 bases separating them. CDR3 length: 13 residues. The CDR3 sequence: CASSLPLSYGYTF. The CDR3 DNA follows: TGTGCCAGCAGTTTACCCCTTTCCTATGGCTACACCTTC.

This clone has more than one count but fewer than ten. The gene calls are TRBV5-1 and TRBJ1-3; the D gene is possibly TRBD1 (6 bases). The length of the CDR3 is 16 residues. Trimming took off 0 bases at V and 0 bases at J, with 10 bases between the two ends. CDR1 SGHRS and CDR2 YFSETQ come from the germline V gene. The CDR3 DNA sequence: TGCGCCAGCAGCTTGGGACAGGTCCTCTCTGGAAACACCATATATTTT. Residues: CASSLGQVLSGNTIYF.

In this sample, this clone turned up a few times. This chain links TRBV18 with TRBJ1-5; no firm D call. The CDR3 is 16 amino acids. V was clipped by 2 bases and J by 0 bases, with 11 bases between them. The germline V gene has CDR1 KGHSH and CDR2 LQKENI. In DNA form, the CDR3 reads TGTGCCAGCTCACCAATCCCACCGTATAGCAATCAGCCCCAGCATTTT. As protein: CASSPIPPYSNQPQHF.